This T cell receptor (beta chain) was found in a study of blood T cell repertoires in COVID-19. This clone is a singleton in its sample. Repertoires were generated with immunoSEQ multiplex PCR, while TCRdb's copy carries only in-frame clones and drops some. The sample shows some 120,000 clones, 60% to 80% of them seen only once. The material sequenced was peripheral blood. This TCR was recovered from a human donor in a cohort sampled during active COVID-19.

CDR3 amino acids: CAWRSRGDTEAFF. CDR3 nucleotides: TGTGCCTGGAGAAGTCGGGGAGACACTGAAGCTTTCTTT. This sequence joins TRBV30 and TRBJ1-1; D uncertain. The CDR3 consists of 13 residues. Trimming left V 3 bases short and J 3 bases short, with 11 bases between. Germline V gene sequence: CDR1 GTSNPN, CDR2 SVGIG (reference sequence). The full variable domain, with the rest looked up from reference TRBV30 and TRBJ1-1, is SQTIHQWPATLVQPVGSPLSLECTVEGTSNPNLYWYRQAAGRGLQLLFYSVGIGQISSEVPQNLSASRPQDRQFILSSKKLLLSDSGFYLCAWRSRGDTEAFFGQGTRLTVV.